This T cell receptor beta chain was recovered during a study of blood T cell repertoires in COVID-19. In the study overall: Acute-phase and convalescent COVID-19 samples originated in the United States, Italy and Spain. From T cells, B-cell-depleted T cells, or PBMCs came the material, which was cDNA or gDNA.

This clone was found once. Trimming removed 4 bases at V and 5 bases at J, with 12 bases between. CDR3 length: 13 residues. The germline gives CDR1 SGHRS, CDR2 YFSETQ. Per the original data handling: Amplification of reference gene primers was used by the study to estimate nucleated cell counts. TCRdb's copy holds only in-frame clones and misses some; the assay was immunoSEQ multiplex PCR. D and trimming come from the DNA, and the V and J calls and clone size come from that table. The table includes about 180,000 clones, roughly three quarters detected once. The V and J genes are TRBV5-1 and TRBJ2-5, with TRBD2 as a possible D gene (5 bases). This clonotype was sampled from a woman at least 80 years old with COVID-19, enrolled during active disease. Source material: peripheral blood. CDR3 in DNA: TGCGCCAGCAGCCGGACTGATAGCGAGACCCAGTACTTC. Translation: CASSRTDSETQYF.